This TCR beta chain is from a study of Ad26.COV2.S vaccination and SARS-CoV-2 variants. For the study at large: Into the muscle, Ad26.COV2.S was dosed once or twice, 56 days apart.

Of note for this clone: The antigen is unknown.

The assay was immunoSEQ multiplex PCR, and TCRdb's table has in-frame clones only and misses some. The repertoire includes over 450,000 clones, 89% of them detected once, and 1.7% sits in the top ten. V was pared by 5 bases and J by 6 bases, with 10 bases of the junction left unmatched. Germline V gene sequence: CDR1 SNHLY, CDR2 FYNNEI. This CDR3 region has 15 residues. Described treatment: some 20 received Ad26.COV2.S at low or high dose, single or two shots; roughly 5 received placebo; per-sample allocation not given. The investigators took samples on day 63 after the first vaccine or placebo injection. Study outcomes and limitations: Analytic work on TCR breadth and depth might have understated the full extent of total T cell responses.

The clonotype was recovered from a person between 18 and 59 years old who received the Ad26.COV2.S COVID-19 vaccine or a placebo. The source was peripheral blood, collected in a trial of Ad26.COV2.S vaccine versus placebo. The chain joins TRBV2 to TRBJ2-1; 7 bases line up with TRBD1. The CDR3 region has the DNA TGTGCCAGCAGTTTAAGGGGGCTCGAGGGCAATGAGCAGTTCTTC. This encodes CASSLRGLEGNEQFF.